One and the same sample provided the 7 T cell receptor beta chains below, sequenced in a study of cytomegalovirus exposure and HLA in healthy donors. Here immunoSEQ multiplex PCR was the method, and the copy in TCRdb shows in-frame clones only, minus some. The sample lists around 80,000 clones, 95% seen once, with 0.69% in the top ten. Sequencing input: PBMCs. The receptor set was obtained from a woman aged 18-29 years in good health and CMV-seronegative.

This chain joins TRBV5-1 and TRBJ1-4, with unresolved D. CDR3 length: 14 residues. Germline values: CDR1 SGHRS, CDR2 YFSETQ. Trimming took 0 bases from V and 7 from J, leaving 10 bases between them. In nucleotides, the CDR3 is TGCGCCAGCAGCTTGGGCGGTTTGGGTGAAAAACTGTTTTTT. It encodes CASSLGGLGEKLFF.

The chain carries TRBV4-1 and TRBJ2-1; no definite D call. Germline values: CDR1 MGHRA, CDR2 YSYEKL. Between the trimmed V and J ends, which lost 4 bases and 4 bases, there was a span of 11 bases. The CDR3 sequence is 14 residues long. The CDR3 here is CASSPGVSYNEQFF. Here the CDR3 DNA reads TGCGCCAGCAGCCCAGGTGTATCGTACAATGAGCAGTTCTTC.

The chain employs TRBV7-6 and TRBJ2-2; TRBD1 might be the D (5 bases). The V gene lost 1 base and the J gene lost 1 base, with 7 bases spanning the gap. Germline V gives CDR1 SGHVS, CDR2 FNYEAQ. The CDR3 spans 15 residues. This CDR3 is CASSLVQGNTGELFF. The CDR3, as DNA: TGTGCCAGCAGCTTAGTTCAGGGGAACACCGGGGAGCTGTTTTTT.

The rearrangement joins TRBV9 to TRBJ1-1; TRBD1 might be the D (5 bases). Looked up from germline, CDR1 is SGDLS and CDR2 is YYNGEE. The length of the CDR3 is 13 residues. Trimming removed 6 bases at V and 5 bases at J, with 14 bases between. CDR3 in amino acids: CASTKRPGTEAFF. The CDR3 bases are TGTGCCAGCACCAAGAGGCCAGGGACTGAAGCTTTCTTT.

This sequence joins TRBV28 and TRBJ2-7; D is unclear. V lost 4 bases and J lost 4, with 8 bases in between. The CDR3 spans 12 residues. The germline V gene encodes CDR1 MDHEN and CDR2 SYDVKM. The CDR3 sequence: CASSSRLYEQYF. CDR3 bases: TGTGCCAGCAGTTCTAGGTTATACGAGCAGTACTTC.

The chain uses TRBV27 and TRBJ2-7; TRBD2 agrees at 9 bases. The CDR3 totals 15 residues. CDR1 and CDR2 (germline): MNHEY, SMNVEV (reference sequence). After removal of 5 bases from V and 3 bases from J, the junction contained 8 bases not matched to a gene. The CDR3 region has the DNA TGTGCCAGCAGTCCCCGACTAGCGGAGTACTACGAGCAGTACTTC. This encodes CASSPRLAEYYEQYF.

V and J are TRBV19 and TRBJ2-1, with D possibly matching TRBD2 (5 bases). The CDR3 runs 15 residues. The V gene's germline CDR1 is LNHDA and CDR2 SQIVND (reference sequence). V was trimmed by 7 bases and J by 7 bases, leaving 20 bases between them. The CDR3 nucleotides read TGTGCCAGTATTTCTAGCCCGGTGGAGAAGAATGAGCAGTTCTTC. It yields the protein CASISSPVEKNEQFF. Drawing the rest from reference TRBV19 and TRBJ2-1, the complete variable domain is DGGITQSPKYLFRKEGQNVTLSCEQNLNHDAMYWYRQDPGQGLRLIYYSQIVNDFQKGDIAEGYSVSREKKESFPLTVTSAQKNPTAFYLCASISSPVEKNEQFFGPGTRLTVL.